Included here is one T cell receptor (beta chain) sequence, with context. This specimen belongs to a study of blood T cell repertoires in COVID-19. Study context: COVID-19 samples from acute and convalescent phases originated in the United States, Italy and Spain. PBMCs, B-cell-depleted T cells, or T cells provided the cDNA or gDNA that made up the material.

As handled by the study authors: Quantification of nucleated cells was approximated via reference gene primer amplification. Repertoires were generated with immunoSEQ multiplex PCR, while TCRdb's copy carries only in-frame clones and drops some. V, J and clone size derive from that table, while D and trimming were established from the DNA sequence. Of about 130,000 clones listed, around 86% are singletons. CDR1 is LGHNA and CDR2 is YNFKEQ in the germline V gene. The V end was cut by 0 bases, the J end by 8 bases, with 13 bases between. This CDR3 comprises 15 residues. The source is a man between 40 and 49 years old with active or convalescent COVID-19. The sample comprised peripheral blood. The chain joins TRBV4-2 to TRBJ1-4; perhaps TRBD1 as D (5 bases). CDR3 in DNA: TGTGCCAGCAGCCAAGATCGGGGGGGGAGCGAAAAACTGTTTTTT. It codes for CASSQDRGGSEKLFF.